This is a list of T cell receptor beta chains from one sample in a study of cytomegalovirus exposure and HLA in healthy donors. TCRdb keeps only in-frame clones here, not all; method: immunoSEQ multiplex PCR. The repertoire holds 99,000 or so clones, with around 9.1% as singletons. Specimen: PBMCs. The receptors shown here come from a man between 40 and 49 years old in good health and CMV-seropositive. The CDR3 runs from the conserved cysteine through the conserved F or W. A D gene is named only where the DNA matches it firmly. For some rows the clone size is stated as once, few or many, or as a class when expanded; others skip it.

j_gene,abundance,v_gene,d_gene,CDR3nt,CDR3aa
TRBJ2-7,few,TRBV4-2,TRBD1,TGTGCCAGCAGCCAAGTCGGGGACAGGGGATACGAGCAGTACTTC,CASSQVGDRGYEQYF
TRBJ2-7,.,TRBV7-9,TRBD1,TGTGCCAGCAGCCCGACAGGGCGCCACGAGCAGTACTTC,CASSPTGRHEQYF
TRBJ1-5,few,TRBV6-1,.,TGTGCCAGCAGCCAGGGAGGCCAGCCCCAGCATTTT,CASSQGGQPQHF
TRBJ2-2,few,TRBV7-9,.,TGTGCCAGCAGCCTCGACTGGAGAGGCGGGGAGCTGTTTTTT,CASSLDWRGGELFF
TRBJ2-1,.,TRBV7-9,.,TGTGCCAGCAGCTTAGGATCTGGCGGGCCGCACAATGAGCAGTTCTTC,CASSLGSGGPHNEQFF
TRBJ1-1,.,TRBV20-1,.,TGCAGTGCTAGACGAGAAAGCGGAGCTTTCTTT,CSARRESGAFF
TRBJ2-3,.,TRBV7-2,TRBD2,TGTGCCAGCAGCCTTTCGACTAGCGGGTTTTCCACAGATACGCAGTATTTT,CASSLSTSGFSTDTQYF
TRBJ2-3,.,TRBV13,TRBD2,TGTGCCAGCAGCCGCGGGAGAACAGATACGCAGTATTTT,CASSRGRTDTQYF
TRBJ1-2,.,TRBV7-9,TRBD1,TGTGCCAGCAGCGAATCGGGACAGGGGGCCTATGGCTACACCTTC,CASSESGQGAYGYTF
TRBJ2-3,.,TRBV4-2,TRBD2,TGTGCCAGCAGCCGAATAGCGGGAGGGGGGACAGATACGCAGTATTTT,CASSRIAGGGTDTQYF
TRBJ2-3,.,TRBV18,.,TGTGCCAGCTCACCAATCCCCCCGACTAATAGGGGCACAGATACGCAGTATTTT,CASSPIPPTNRGTDTQYF
TRBJ2-5,few,TRBV6-5,.,TGTGCCTCGTGTGCAGGGTATATGGAGACCCAGTACTTC,CASCAGYMETQYF
TRBJ2-2,.,TRBV7-9,.,TGTGCCAGCAGAACACCTTCGAACACCGGGGAGCTGTTTTTT,CASRTPSNTGELFF
TRBJ2-1,.,TRBV27,TRBD2,TGTGCCAGCAGTTTAACGGCTAGCGGCAATGAGCAGTTCTTC,CASSLTASGNEQFF
TRBJ1-1,few,TRBV6-6,.,TGTGCCAGCAGTTACCCGGCAGGGAACACTGAAGCTTTCTTT,CASSYPAGNTEAFF
TRBJ2-4,few,TRBV9,.,TGTGCCAGCAGCGGACTTAGCGGCGGAGGGACCCAGCGGGACATTCAGTACTTC,CASSGLSGGGTQRDIQYF
TRBJ1-2,.,TRBV27,.,TGTGCCAGCAGACTAGGAGATGGCTACACCTTC,CASRLGDGYTF
TRBJ2-7,.,TRBV7-9,.,TGTGCCAGCAGCTTATGGGGGGACTACGAGCAGTACTTC,CASSLWGDYEQYF